These 5 T cell receptor beta chains came from one sample sequenced in a study of blood T cell repertoires in COVID-19. Produced via immunoSEQ multiplex PCR; TCRdb's table is partial and in-frame only. Of 310,000 or so clones listed, around 90% are singletons. The material sequenced was peripheral blood. The receptors derive from a man aged 18 to 29 who had recovered from COVID-19.

This clone appeared once. This chain joins TRBV7-3 and TRBJ2-3, with TRBD2 matching 9 bases. The trim removed 3 bases at V and 2 bases at J, leaving 0 bases unmatched. Germline V lookup: CDR1 SGHTA, CDR2 FQGTGA. This CDR3 has 14 residues. The CDR3 here is CASSLGLATDTQYF. The CDR3 bases are TGTGCCAGCAGCTTGGGACTAGCCACAGATACGCAGTATTTT.

The chain combines TRBV12-3 or TRBV12-4 with TRBJ1-2, with 9 bases fitting TRBD1. The CDR3 has 13 amino acids. The V and J ends lost 7 bases and 6 bases, in that order; junction bases with no gene match: 6. The CDR3 protein is CASTRTGDHGYTF. The CDR3 DNA follows: TGTGCCAGCACGAGGACAGGGGACCATGGCTACACCTTC.

V gene TRBV3-1 (or the pseudogene TRBV3-2) combines with J gene TRBJ1-3, with D perhaps TRBD1 (5 bases). This CDR3 is built from 14 residues. Per germline, CDR1 LGHDT and CDR2 YNNKEL (reference sequence). V lost 0 bases, J lost 2 bases, and 5 bases lay in between. The CDR3 region is CASSQEGAGNTIYF. The CDR3 DNA follows: TGTGCCAGCAGCCAAGAAGGGGCTGGAAACACCATATATTTT.

The V and J genes are TRBV18 and TRBJ2-2; tentatively, D is TRBD1 (6 bases). Trimming pared 3 bases from V and 5 bases from J, leaving 10 bases between. This CDR3 region has 14 residues. Germline V gene sequence: CDR1 KGHSH, CDR2 LQKENI. In DNA, the CDR3 is TGTGCCAGCTCACCTGTCGGGACAACCGGGGAGCTGTTTTTT. This codes for CASSPVGTTGELFF. The variable domain in full, with the rest retrieved from reference TRBV18 and TRBJ2-2, is NAGVMQNPRHLVRRRGQEARLRCSPMKGHSHVYWYRQLPEEGLKFMVYLQKENIIDESGMPKERFSAEFPKEGPSILRIQQVVRGDSAAYFCASSPVGTTGELFFGEGSRLTVL.

The chain is built from TRBV19 and TRBJ2-3; tentatively, D is TRBD2 (5 bases). Per germline, CDR1 LNHDA and CDR2 SQIVND (reference sequence). The V end lost 1 base, the J end lost 2 bases, and 16 bases lay between the germline ends. This CDR3 is 17 amino acids long. CDR3 sequence reads: CASSIGRSGSFTDTQYF. The CDR3 nucleotides are TGTGCCAGTAGTATAGGTAGAAGCGGAAGCTTCACAGATACGCAGTATTTT.